The source of this T cell receptor (beta chain) is a study of blood T cell repertoires in COVID-19. Study-level information: Donors in the United States, Italy and Spain gave samples during acute or convalescent COVID-19. T cells, B-cell-depleted T cells, or PBMCs provided the cDNA or gDNA that served as material.

Using immunoSEQ multiplex PCR, the repertoire was profiled, and TCRdb retains in-frame clones only, with some absent. The data contain about 280,000 clones, roughly 80% of them singletons. The V end lost 3 bases, the J end lost 2 bases, and 8 bases lay between the germline ends. The CDR3 consists of 14 residues. CDR1 is MNHEY and CDR2 is SMNVEV in the germline V gene (reference sequence). Participants spanned ages about 18 to 100 years and resided in 20 to 25 US areas. Participants classified as exposed had met a COVID-19 case within 2 weeks before study entry. Specimen: PBMCs or T cells enriched from blood (not recorded which). This TCR came from a middle-aged man who had been exposed to COVID-19. The chain carries TRBV27 and TRBJ1-5, with D unresolved. Here the CDR3 reads CASSLGGGNQPQHF. The CDR3 region has the DNA TGTGCCAGCAGTTTGGGAGGCGGCAATCAGCCCCAGCATTTT.